Each of the 30 T cell receptor beta chains below was sequenced from the same sample in a study of blood T cell repertoires in COVID-19. Clones were sequenced by immunoSEQ multiplex PCR, and TCRdb holds only the in-frame ones, with some missing. The data show around 63,000 clones, 65% to 80% seen once. The sequencing input was peripheral blood. The receptors come from a woman in her seventies with acute or convalescent COVID-19.

A single count supports this clone. The chain employs TRBV7-9 and TRBJ2-5; 10 bases align to TRBD1. V was pared by 5 bases and J by 6 bases, with 9 bases of the junction left unmatched. The CDR3 sequence is 15 residues long. CDR1 is SEHNR, CDR2 FQNEAQ, per germline (reference sequence). The CDR3 sequence: CASSPLGQGGQTQYF. CDR3 in DNA: TGTGCCAGCAGCCCATTAGGACAGGGGGGGCAGACCCAGTACTTC.

V and J are TRBV4-3 and TRBJ2-1; 12 nucleotides agree with TRBD2. The CDR3 is 16 residues long. Germline trimming cut 4 bases from V and 6 bases from J; bases unmatched to any gene: 7. Germline values: CDR1 LGHNA, CDR2 YSLEER. The CDR3, as DNA: TGCGCCAGCAGCCCCAAGGCTAGCGGGGGGGCCAATGAGCAGTTCTTC. Amino acid sequence: CASSPKASGGANEQFF.

The J gene is TRBJ1-1, the V gene TRBV30; maybe TRBD1 (6 bases). Trimming removed 5 bases at V and 4 bases at J, with 14 bases between. This CDR3 comprises 13 residues. Germline CDR1 and CDR2: GTSNPN and SVGIG (reference sequence). CDR3 sequence: CAWEDGQFTEAFF. The CDR3 DNA reads TGTGCCTGGGAGGATGGACAGTTCACTGAAGCTTTCTTT. Full variable domain (remainder filled in from reference TRBV30 and TRBJ1-1): SQTIHQWPATLVQPVGSPLSLECTVEGTSNPNLYWYRQAAGRGLQLLFYSVGIGQISSEVPQNLSASRPQDRQFILSSKKLLLSDSGFYLCAWEDGQFTEAFFGQGTRLTVV.

The rearrangement links TRBV19 to TRBJ1-3, with 11 bases identical to TRBD1. The CDR3 is 17 residues long. The trim removed 7 bases at V and 1 base at J, leaving 9 bases unmatched. From germline, CDR1 is LNHDA and CDR2 SQIVND (reference sequence). The CDR3: CASTKTGTGGSGNTIYF. The CDR3 nucleotides read TGTGCCAGTACCAAAACCGGGACAGGGGGTTCTGGAAACACCATATATTTT.

The chain links TRBV27 to TRBJ2-7; the match to TRBD1 covers 8 bases. CDR3 length: 14 residues. V trimming: 3 bases; J trimming: 3 bases; junction bases outside the gene matches: 4. The germline V gene has CDR1 MNHEY and CDR2 SMNVEV (reference sequence). The CDR3 DNA follows: TGTGCCAGCAGTTTGACAGGGGAATTCTACGAGCAGTACTTC. This encodes CASSLTGEFYEQYF.

The sample holds a few counts of this clone. This rearrangement joins TRBV4-3 to TRBJ1-1; the match to TRBD1 covers 9 bases. The CDR3 consists of 14 residues. The V and J ends lost 1 base and 10 bases, in that order; junction bases with no gene match: 7. The germline V gene has CDR1 LGHNA and CDR2 YSLEER. CDR3 amino acids: CASSQGPGQGRAFF. In nucleotides, the CDR3 is TGCGCCAGCAGCCAAGGGCCGGGACAGGGACGAGCTTTCTTT.

This clone was observed a handful of times. The V call is TRBV19, the J call TRBJ2-7; 7 nucleotides line up with TRBD1. This CDR3 is built from 15 residues. CDR1 LNHDA and CDR2 SQIVND come from the germline V gene (reference sequence). V lost 0 bases and J lost 0; bases outside the gene matches: 2. The CDR3 here is CASSIDWDSSYEQYF. CDR3 sequence (DNA): TGTGCCAGTAGTATAGATTGGGACAGCTCCTACGAGCAGTACTTC.

This chain uses TRBV10-3 with TRBJ2-1; 11 positions match TRBD2. CDR3 length: 16 residues. Germline trimming cut 0 bases from V and 7 bases from J; bases unmatched to any gene: 5. In germline, CDR1 is ENHRY, CDR2 SYGVKD. DNA for the CDR3: TGTGCCATCAGTGAGTCGGTTAGCGGGGGGGTAAATGAGCAGTTCTTC. This sequence encodes CAISESVSGGVNEQFF.

This clone was counted once. J is TRBJ2-5 and V is TRBV28; 7 positions match TRBD1. The CDR3 is 14 amino acids. Germline lookup yields CDR1 MDHEN and CDR2 SYDVKM. V was pared by 7 bases and J by 5 bases, with 10 bases of the junction left unmatched. The CDR3 DNA is TGTGCCAGCATGGGACAGCCTTCCTTTGAGACCCAGTACTTC. Translated, it gives CASMGQPSFETQYF.

This chain connects TRBV7-6 to TRBJ2-5; D perhaps matches TRBD1 (6 bases). The CDR3 runs to 15 residues. V shed 1 base and J shed 5 bases, with 14 bases lying between them. Germline V gives CDR1 SGHVS, CDR2 FNYEAQ. The CDR3 sequence: CASSLGGLGYETQYF. As DNA, the CDR3 is TGTGCCAGCAGCTTAGGGGGGCTGGGGTATGAGACCCAGTACTTC.

V usage is TRBV7-9 and J usage is TRBJ1-2; D not certain. There are 12 residues in the CDR3. Germline CDR1 SEHNR, CDR2 FQNEAQ (reference sequence). V was cut by 4 bases and J by 1 base, with 4 bases left in between. As DNA, the CDR3 is TGTGCCAGCAGCTCAATTAACTATGGCTACACCTTC. This sequence encodes CASSSINYGYTF.

J is TRBJ2-3 and V is TRBV4-2; 8 nucleotides align to TRBD2. The junction had 13 bases not matched to a gene; V was cut back by 1 base and J by 4 bases. The V gene's germline CDR1 is LGHNA and CDR2 YNFKEQ. The CDR3 has 18 amino acids. The CDR3 is CASSQGPRRGGRADTQYF. In nucleotides, the CDR3 is TGTGCCAGCAGCCAAGGGCCAAGACGGGGGGGTCGGGCAGATACGCAGTATTTT.

This chain's CDR3 is CASSLTNLGNTEAFF. The CDR3 region has the DNA TGTGCCAGCAGCTTAACTAACTTAGGGAACACTGAAGCTTTCTTT. This chain uses TRBV5-5 with TRBJ1-1, with D hard to call. V shed 2 bases and J shed 1 base, with 12 bases lying between them. Germline CDR1 reads SGHKS; CDR2 reads YYEKEE (reference sequence). The CDR3 runs 15 residues. The full variable domain, rest sourced from reference TRBV5-5 and TRBJ1-1, is DAGVTQSPTHLIKTRGQQVTLRCSPISGHKSVSWYQQVLGQGPQFIFQYYEKEERGRGNFPDRFSARQFPNYSSELNVNALLLGDSALYLCASSLTNLGNTEAFFGQGTRLTVV.

This clone is a singleton in its sample. The rearrangement joins TRBV27 to TRBJ1-1; D uncertain. The CDR3 length is 13 residues. Trimming stripped 3 bases from V and 8 bases from J, with 13 bases between. The V gene's germline CDR1 is MNHEY and CDR2 SMNVEV (reference sequence). CDR3 coding DNA: TGTGCCAGCAGTTTCCGCCCCGGTTCGGAAGCTTTCTTT. This sequence encodes CASSFRPGSEAFF.

The rearrangement links TRBV7-9 to TRBJ2-1, with 8 positions matching TRBD1. CDR3 length equals 16 residues. Losses at the gene ends were 5 bases for V and 7 bases for J; bases not matched to a gene: 13. The germline CDR1 and CDR2 sequences are SEHNR and FQNEAQ (reference sequence). The chain's CDR3 is CASSPRPGQGENEQFF. For the CDR3, the DNA is TGTGCCAGCAGCCCTCGGCCTGGACAGGGAGAGAATGAGCAGTTCTTC.

CDR3 region: CASSTRGQPQHF. In DNA form, the CDR3 reads TGTGCCAGCAGCACCAGGGGTCAGCCCCAGCATTTT. The rearrangement links TRBV7-2 to TRBJ1-5; D possibly corresponds to TRBD1 (6 bases). Germline-derived CDR1 and CDR2 are SGHTA and FQGNSA. CDR3 length equals 12 residues. V was pared by 5 bases and J by 6 bases, with 8 bases between. The full variable domain, with the rest looked up from reference TRBV7-2 and TRBJ1-5, is GAGVSQSPSNKVTEKGKDVELRCDPISGHTALYWYRQSLGQGLEFLIYFQGNSAPDKSGLPSDRFSAERTGGSVSTLTIQRTQQEDSAVYLCASSTRGQPQHFGDGTRLSIL.

This clone was counted a single time. The CDR3 DNA sequence: TGCGCCAGCAGCCTAGGACTCAACACAGATACGCAGTATTTT. This encodes CASSLGLNTDTQYF. This chain joins TRBV5-1 and TRBJ2-3; D perhaps matches TRBD2 (5 bases). Germline loops: CDR1 SGHRS, CDR2 YFSETQ. This CDR3 has 14 residues. V lost 4 bases to trimming and J lost 2 bases, with 11 bases between them.

The V and J genes are TRBV6-5 and TRBJ1-2; a possible D gene is TRBD1 (6 bases). The length of the CDR3 is 14 residues. Looked up from germline, CDR1 is MNHEY and CDR2 is SVGAGI. V dropped 6 bases and J dropped 5 bases, with 16 bases sitting between them. As DNA, the CDR3 is TGTGCCAGCAGCTCAAGGGGGGGCATGTATGGCTACACCTTC. Translation: CASSSRGGMYGYTF.

CDR3 loop: CSVVLETSGPTWGNEQFF. CDR3 DNA: TGCAGCGTTGTTTTGGAGACTAGCGGGCCCACATGGGGCAATGAGCAGTTCTTC. The gene calls are TRBV29-1 and TRBJ2-1; TRBD2 aligns across 10 bases. The germline V gene has CDR1 SQVTM and CDR2 ANQGSEA. Unmatched junction bases numbered 18, after V lost 4 bases and J lost 6 bases. This CDR3 has 18 residues.

The gene calls are TRBV7-9 and TRBJ1-4; the match to TRBD1 covers 7 bases. Germline CDR1 reads SEHNR; CDR2 reads FQNEAQ (reference sequence). Losses at the gene ends were 5 bases for V and 5 bases for J; bases not matched to a gene: 5. The CDR3 covers 14 residues. CDR3 sequence reads: CASSRQGGNEKLFF. The CDR3 DNA reads as TGTGCCAGCAGCCGACAGGGTGGGAATGAAAAACTGTTTTTT.

Ten or more counts support this clone. The J gene is TRBJ2-2, the V gene TRBV9; 7 bases line up with TRBD2. Germline CDR1 SGDLS, CDR2 YYNGEE. The CDR3 runs 15 residues. The V segment lost 7 bases and the J segment 1 base; nucleotides outside the gene matches: 7. In nucleotides, the CDR3 is TGTGCCAGCCGGTTAGTAGCGGGGAACACCGGGGAGCTGTTTTTT. The encoded protein is CASRLVAGNTGELFF.

The rearrangement links TRBV27 to TRBJ1-2; D possibly corresponds to TRBD1 (5 bases). Per germline, CDR1 MNHEY and CDR2 SMNVEV (reference sequence). V lost 7 bases to trimming and J lost 2 bases, with 11 bases between them. This CDR3 comprises 13 residues. CDR3 coding DNA: TGTGCCAGCATGGCAGGGCCCAACTATGGCTACACCTTC. Its translation is CASMAGPNYGYTF.

This chain connects TRBV19 to TRBJ1-1, with D possibly matching TRBD1 (6 bases). CDR3 length: 15 residues. Trimming took 2 bases from V and 6 from J, leaving 16 bases between them. Germline assignment: CDR1 LNHDA and CDR2 SQIVND (reference sequence). The CDR3 DNA follows: TGTGCCAGTAGTATATCCGGGGGGCGGTCCGCTGAAGCTTTCTTT. It is translated as CASSISGGRSAEAFF.

The rearrangement uses TRBV7-9 and TRBJ2-2; 9 nucleotides align to TRBD1. V shed 5 bases and J 4 bases; nucleotides not matched to a gene: 8. This CDR3 is built from 16 residues. CDR1 and CDR2 from the germline V gene are SEHNR and FQNEAQ (reference sequence). CDR3 sequence: CASSPQGAAGTGELFF. The CDR3 DNA reads as TGTGCCAGCAGCCCACAGGGGGCGGCGGGCACCGGGGAGCTGTTTTTT.

The rearrangement joins TRBV2 to TRBJ2-5; 11 bases align to TRBD2. Trimming removed 6 bases from V and 2 bases from J; junction bases left unmatched: 8. CDR1 and CDR2 (germline): SNHLY, FYNNEI. CDR3 length: 16 residues. CDR3 in amino acids: CASSSGTSGPQETQYF. The DNA of the CDR3 is TGTGCCAGCAGCTCCGGGACTAGCGGACCGCAAGAGACCCAGTACTTC.

This clone was recorded once. The chain has TRBV7-3 and TRBJ1-2; D not resolved. The ends were cut back, 0 bases at V and 3 bases at J, with 8 bases in the middle. Germline lookup yields CDR1 SGHTA and CDR2 FQGTGA. This CDR3 has 14 residues. CDR3 sequence (DNA): TGTGCCAGCAGCTTAACGCCGGGAGACTATGGCTACACCTTC. Encoded protein: CASSLTPGDYGYTF.

V and J are TRBV5-1 and TRBJ2-5; maybe TRBD1 (6 bases). Germline CDR1 is SGHRS and CDR2 is YFSETQ. V gave up 4 bases and J gave up 4 bases, with 11 bases separating them. CDR3 length equals 13 residues. The CDR3 nucleotides read TGCGCCAGCAGCCACACAGGGTTAGAGACCCAGTACTTC. Translated, it gives CASSHTGLETQYF.

This clone came up once. V and J are TRBV9 and TRBJ1-2; D not certain. Germline loops: CDR1 SGDLS, CDR2 YYNGEE. This CDR3 has 12 residues. V was clipped by 2 bases and J by 4 bases, with 6 bases between them. The CDR3 reads CASSVDIYGYTF. In DNA, the CDR3 is TGTGCCAGCAGCGTCGACATCTATGGCTACACCTTC. The variable domain in full, with the rest retrieved from reference TRBV9 and TRBJ1-2, is DSGVTQTPKHLITATGQRVTLRCSPRSGDLSVYWYQQSLDQGLQFLIQYYNGEERAKGNILERFSAQQFPDLHSELNLSSLELGDSALYFCASSVDIYGYTFGSGTRLTVV.

The chain couples TRBV5-4 to TRBJ2-5, with a tentative D call TRBD2 (5 bases). Germline V gene sequence: CDR1 SGHNT, CDR2 YYREEE (reference sequence). CDR3 length: 15 amino acids. V lost 4 bases and J 2 bases, leaving 15 bases between the germline ends. CDR3: CASSHSPTNQETQYF. CDR3 in DNA: TGTGCCAGCAGCCATTCCCCGACTAATCAAGAGACCCAGTACTTC.

The rearrangement joins TRBV5-4 to TRBJ1-1; 8 bases line up with TRBD1. The V gene end was trimmed by 2 bases and the J gene end by 0 bases; junction bases not matched to a gene: 3. This CDR3 has 15 residues. The germline gives CDR1 SGHNT, CDR2 YYREEE (reference sequence). CDR3 sequence reads: CASSLAGGLNTEAFF. The CDR3 DNA reads TGTGCCAGCAGCTTAGCAGGGGGCTTGAACACTGAAGCTTTCTTT.